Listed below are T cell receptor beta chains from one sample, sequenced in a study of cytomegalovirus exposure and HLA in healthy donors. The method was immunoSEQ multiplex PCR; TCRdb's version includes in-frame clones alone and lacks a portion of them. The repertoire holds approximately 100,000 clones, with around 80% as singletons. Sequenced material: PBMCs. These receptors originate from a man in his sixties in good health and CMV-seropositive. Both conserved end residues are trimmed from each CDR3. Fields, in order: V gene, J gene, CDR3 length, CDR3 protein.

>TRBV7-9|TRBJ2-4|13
ASSSQVLAKNIQY
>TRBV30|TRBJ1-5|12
AWSVGTANQPQH
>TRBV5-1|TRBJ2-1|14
ASSLVSVGLNNEQF
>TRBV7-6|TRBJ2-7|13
ASSLLGTGGYEQY
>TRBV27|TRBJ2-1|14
ASSTRTGARYNEQF
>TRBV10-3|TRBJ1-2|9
AINQGAGYT
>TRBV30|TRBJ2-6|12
AWTRGSGANVLT
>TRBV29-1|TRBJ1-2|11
SVGGSPNYGYT
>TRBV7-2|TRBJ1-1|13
ASSPPDRPSTEAF
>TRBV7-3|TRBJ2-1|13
ASSALAGTYNEQF
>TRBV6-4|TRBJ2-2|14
ASSVKGGIERGELF
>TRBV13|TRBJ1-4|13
ASSPTPAGREKLF
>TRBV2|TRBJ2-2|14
ASCVAGGPNTGELF
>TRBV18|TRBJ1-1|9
ASSTQSEAF
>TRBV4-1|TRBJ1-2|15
ASSQVRSVSGTYGYT
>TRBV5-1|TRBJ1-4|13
ASSLAGQGGEKLF
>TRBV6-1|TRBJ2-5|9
ASSEPLSQY
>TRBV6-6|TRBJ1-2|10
ASSAGGYGYT
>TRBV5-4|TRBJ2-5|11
ASSLSSKETQY
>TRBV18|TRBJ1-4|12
ASSPELDGRELF
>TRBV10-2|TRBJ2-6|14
ASSEWLGQGANVLT
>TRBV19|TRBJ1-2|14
ASSTTTGPLNYGYT
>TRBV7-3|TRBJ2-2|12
ASSSNRDTGELF
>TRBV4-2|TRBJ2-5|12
ASSPGGRGETQY
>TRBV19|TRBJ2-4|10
ASGQGMNIQY
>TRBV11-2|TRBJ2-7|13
ASSSNPSGTYEQY
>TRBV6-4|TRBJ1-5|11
ASSRQPNQPQH
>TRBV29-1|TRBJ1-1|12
SVFDRQGYTEAF
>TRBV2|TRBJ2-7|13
ASSRTSGGTYEQY
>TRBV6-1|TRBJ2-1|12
ASSGSGGLFRQF
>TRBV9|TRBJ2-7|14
ASSVEDRGRTYEQY
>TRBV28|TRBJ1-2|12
ASSWIGQNYGYT
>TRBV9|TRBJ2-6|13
ASSGRDSGANVLT
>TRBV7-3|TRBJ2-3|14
ASSLLAGGNRDTQY
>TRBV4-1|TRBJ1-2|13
ASSQGQGVPIGYT
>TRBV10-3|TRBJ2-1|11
ATNDRVNNEQF
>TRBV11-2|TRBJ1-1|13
ASSLRTATNTEAF
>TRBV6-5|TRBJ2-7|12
ASSPRTGIYEQY
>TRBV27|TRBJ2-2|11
ASKGQGPGELF
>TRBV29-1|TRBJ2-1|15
SVEWASGGAPWDEQF
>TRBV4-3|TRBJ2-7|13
ASSQAFWSSYEQY
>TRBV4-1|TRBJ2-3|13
ASSQGEYSTDTQY
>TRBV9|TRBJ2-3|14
ASSDPSGGATDTQY
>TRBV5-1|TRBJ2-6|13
ASSLTGPGANVLT
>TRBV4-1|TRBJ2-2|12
ASSQLHQGGELF
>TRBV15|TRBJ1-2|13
ATTKHETGINGYT
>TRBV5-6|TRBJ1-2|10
ASSSRVRGYT
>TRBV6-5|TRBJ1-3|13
ASSTPPGSGNTIY